Described below is a single T cell receptor beta chain sequence and its context. Its antigen is unknown. This specimen comes from a study of cytomegalovirus exposure and HLA in healthy donors. For the study at large: Sequencing of about 179 million T cells in an earlier analysis found some 100 million unique TCR beta sequences.

The study, taken as a whole, reports: Several of the most significant clusters appeared, in a later analysis, to be linked to common viral pathogens. The majority of TCR sequences were rare, yet some public TCRs appeared in many donors. Listed as cytomegalovirus-associated were more than 150 TCR beta chains.

Trimming at V came to 10 bases and at J to 2 bases, leaving 9 bases not matched to a gene. CDR1 is MNHNY, CDR2 SVGAGI, per germline (reference sequence). CDR3 length: 16 amino acids. The PCR made use of 60 Vbeta and 13 Jbeta primers. The protocol was immunoSEQ multiplex PCR, while the TCRdb copy is restricted to in-frame clones and leaves out a portion. The sample yields under 200,000 clones, 70% to 80% seen once. This TCR came from a man aged 55 to 70 in good health and CMV-seronegative. This chain connects TRBV6-6 to TRBJ2-6, with 9 bases identical to TRBD1. The sample comprised PBMCs. CDR3 coding DNA: TGTGCCACTACGGACAGGGGACCCGCTGGGGCCAACGTCCTGACTTTC. Its translation is CATTDRGPAGANVLTF.